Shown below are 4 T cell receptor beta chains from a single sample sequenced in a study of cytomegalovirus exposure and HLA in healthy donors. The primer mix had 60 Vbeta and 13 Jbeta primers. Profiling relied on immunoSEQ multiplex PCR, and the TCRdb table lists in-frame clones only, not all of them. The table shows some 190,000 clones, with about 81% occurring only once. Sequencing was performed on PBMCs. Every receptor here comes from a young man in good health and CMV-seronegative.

The CDR3, as DNA: TGTGCCAGCAGCGGATTGGGACAGTTCAATCAGCCCCAGCATTTT. As protein: CASSGLGQFNQPQHF. The chain joins TRBV9 to TRBJ1-5, with 7 bases identical to TRBD1. Per the germline V gene, CDR1 is SGDLS and CDR2 is YYNGEE. The CDR3 is 15 residues long. V was pared by 3 bases and J by 3 bases, with 6 bases of the junction left unmatched. The whole variable domain, remainder taken from reference TRBV9 and TRBJ1-5, is DSGVTQTPKHLITATGQRVTLRCSPRSGDLSVYWYQQSLDQGLQFLIQYYNGEERAKGNILERFSAQQFPDLHSELNLSSLELGDSALYFCASSGLGQFNQPQHFGDGTRLSIL.

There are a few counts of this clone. CDR3 in amino acids: CASRPGQLNEKLFF. DNA of the CDR3: TGTGCCAGCAGGCCGGGACAGTTGAATGAAAAACTGTTTTTT. The gene calls are TRBV27 and TRBJ1-4; 7 bases match TRBD1. CDR3 size: 14 residues. The V and J ends lost 6 bases and 5 bases, in that order; junction bases with no gene match: 6. CDR1 MNHEY and CDR2 SMNVEV come from the germline V gene (reference sequence).

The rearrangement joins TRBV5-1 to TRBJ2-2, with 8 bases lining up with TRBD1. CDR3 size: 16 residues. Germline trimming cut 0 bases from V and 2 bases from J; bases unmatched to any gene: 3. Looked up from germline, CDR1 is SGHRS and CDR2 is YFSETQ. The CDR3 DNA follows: TGCGCCAGCAGCTTGGATGGACAGGGAAACACCGGGGAGCTGTTTTTT. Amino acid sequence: CASSLDGQGNTGELFF.

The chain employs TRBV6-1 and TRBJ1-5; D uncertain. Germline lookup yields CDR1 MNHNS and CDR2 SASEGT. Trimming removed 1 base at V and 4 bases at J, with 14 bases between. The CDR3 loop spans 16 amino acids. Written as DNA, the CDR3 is TGTGCCAGCAGTGAAGAGTGGCCCAGGTGGAATCAGCCCCAGCATTTT. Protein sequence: CASSEEWPRWNQPQHF.